These T cell receptor beta chains were read from a single sample in a study of blood T cell repertoires in COVID-19. The method was immunoSEQ multiplex PCR; TCRdb's version includes in-frame clones alone and lacks a portion of them. The sample has roughly 480,000 clones; 75% to 90% are singletons. Sample: peripheral blood. These receptors were collected from a man younger than 35 with COVID-19, enrolled during active disease. Each CDR3 is given with its conserved first and last residue. D genes are given only for firm matches. Size is stated for part of the rows, as once, few or many counts, or as a class when the clone is expanded.

J gene	clone size	D gene	V gene	CDR3 protein	CDR3 DNA
TRBJ1-4	.	.	TRBV2	CASSEFRDEKLFF	TGTGCCAGCAGTGAATTTCGCGATGAAAAACTGTTTTTT
TRBJ2-5	.	TRBD1	TRBV7-8	CASSRDRQETQYF	TGTGCCAGCAGCCGGGACAGGCAAGAGACCCAGTACTTC
TRBJ2-1	.	.	TRBV10-1	CASSEPRANEQFF	TGCGCCAGCAGTGAGCCGCGGGCTAATGAGCAGTTCTTC
TRBJ2-1	.	TRBD2	TRBV5-4	CASGSNGGAYNEQFF	TGTGCCAGCGGGTCTAACGGGGGGGCCTACAATGAGCAGTTCTTC
TRBJ2-3	once	TRBD1	TRBV28	CASLTGGGSTDTQYF	TGTGCCAGCCTCACAGGGGGCGGAAGCACAGATACGCAGTATTTT
TRBJ2-3	.	TRBD2	TRBV3-1/TRBV3-2	CASSHPLVGLAGTDTQYF	TGTGCCAGCAGCCATCCCCTCGTCGGACTAGCGGGCACAGATACGCAGTATTTT
TRBJ2-3	once	.	TRBV15	CATSSRADTQYF	TGTGCCACCAGCTCGCGAGCGGATACGCAGTATTTT
TRBJ1-1	.	TRBD1	TRBV15	CATSRGHRGNTEAFF	TGTGCCACCAGCAGAGGTCACAGGGGGAACACTGAAGCTTTCTTT
TRBJ1-5	.	.	TRBV6-5	CASSYDSNSNQPQHF	TGTGCCAGCAGTTACGACAGTAATAGCAATCAGCCCCAGCATTTT
TRBJ1-6	.	TRBD1	TRBV14	CASSQAGTGVFLYNSPLHF	TGTGCCAGCAGCCAAGCGGGGACAGGGGTTTTTCTCTATAATTCACCCCTCCACTTT
TRBJ2-3	.	TRBD2	TRBV30	CAWSNGGTSTDTQYF	TGTGCCTGGAGTAACGGGGGGACTAGCACAGATACGCAGTATTTT
TRBJ2-2	.	.	TRBV10-3	CAIRNSGGELFF	TGTGCCATCAGGAACTCGGGTGGGGAGCTGTTTTTT
TRBJ1-1	.	.	TRBV5-4	CASSALGQGIAEAFF	TGTGCCAGCAGCGCCCTGGGCCAGGGAATTGCTGAAGCTTTCTTT
TRBJ2-3	.	.	TRBV27	CASSWQQGTDTQYF	TGTGCCAGCAGTTGGCAACAGGGAACAGATACGCAGTATTTT
TRBJ2-5	.	.	TRBV6-5	CASNAVEETQYF	TGTGCCAGCAACGCGGTCGAAGAGACCCAGTACTTC
TRBJ1-1	many	TRBD1	TRBV19	CASTRGRSTNTEAFF	TGTGCCAGTACGAGGGGGCGGAGTACGAACACTGAAGCTTTCTTT
TRBJ2-3	.	TRBD2	TRBV5-4	CASRDPSGRDTQYF	TGTGCCAGCCGGGATCCTAGCGGGAGAGATACGCAGTATTTT
TRBJ2-7	.	TRBD1	TRBV19	CASSTMTGFDEQYF	TGTGCCAGTAGTACGATGACAGGGTTCGACGAGCAGTACTTC
TRBJ1-5	.	.	TRBV12-3/TRBV12-4	CASSPRNSQPQHF	TGTGCCAGCAGTCCCCGCAACAGTCAGCCCCAGCATTTT
TRBJ2-6	once	.	TRBV6-5	CASSSDSGANVLTF	TGTGCCAGCAGTTCAGACTCTGGGGCCAACGTCCTGACTTTC
TRBJ2-3	.	.	TRBV4-2	CASSQDNGRDTQYF	TGTGCCAGCAGCCAAGATAACGGTCGAGATACGCAGTATTTT
TRBJ1-1	few	TRBD1	TRBV13	CASSLQGGTEAFF	TGTGCCAGCAGCTTACAGGGGGGCACTGAAGCTTTCTTT
TRBJ2-1	.	TRBD2	TRBV30	CAWNSDRTSGNYNEQFF	TGTGCCTGGAATTCCGACCGGACTAGCGGGAATTACAATGAGCAGTTCTTC
TRBJ1-1	.	TRBD1	TRBV5-1	CASSSGQALTAFF	TGCGCCAGCAGCTCCGGACAGGCTCTTACGGCTTTCTTT
TRBJ1-1	.	TRBD1	TRBV6-4	CASSERDRGTEAFF	TGTGCCAGCAGTGAGAGGGACAGGGGTACTGAAGCTTTCTTT
TRBJ2-3	.	TRBD2	TRBV7-8	CASSLGTSGVGDTQYF	TGTGCCAGCAGCTTAGGGACTAGCGGGGTTGGTGATACGCAGTATTTT
TRBJ2-1	.	TRBD2	TRBV15	CATSRTSGAYNEQFF	TGTGCCACCAGCAGGACTAGCGGGGCCTACAATGAGCAGTTCTTC
TRBJ1-2	.	TRBD1	TRBV6-5	CASSYGTDYYGYTF	TGTGCCAGCAGTTACGGGACAGACTACTATGGCTACACCTTC
TRBJ1-3	.	TRBD1	TRBV5-1	CASSPTGAGNTIYF	TGCGCCAGCAGTCCCACAGGGGCTGGAAACACCATATATTTT
TRBJ2-1	once	TRBD2	TRBV6-5	CASSYSWRGGLHEQFF	TGTGCCAGCAGTTACTCATGGCGGGGGGGCCTCCATGAGCAGTTCTTC
TRBJ1-1	.	.	TRBV7-3	CASSVGQNTEAFF	TGTGCCAGCAGCGTGGGCCAGAACACTGAAGCTTTCTTT
TRBJ2-3	once	TRBD2	TRBV11-3	CASSLRGTRTDTQYF	TGTGCCAGCAGCTTGCGGGGGACCCGCACAGATACGCAGTATTTT
TRBJ2-3	.	TRBD2	TRBV5-1	CASSLASLAGASRGDTQYF	TGCGCCAGCAGCTTGGCGTCTCTAGCGGGGGCCTCGCGTGGGGATACGCAGTATTTT
TRBJ1-6	.	TRBD1	TRBV2	CASSLQGPNSPLHF	TGTGCCAGCAGTTTACAGGGGCCTAATTCACCCCTCCACTTT
TRBJ2-1	.	.	TRBV2	CAGTRDYLQGQFF	TGTGCCGGAACTCGGGACTACCTACAGGGGCAGTTCTTC
TRBJ2-2	.	.	TRBV27	CASSKTGELFF	TGTGCCAGCAGCAAAACCGGGGAGCTGTTTTTT
TRBJ1-6	.	TRBD1	TRBV2	CASSDRGSYNSPLHF	TGTGCCAGCAGTGACAGGGGGTCCTATAATTCACCCCTCCACTTT
TRBJ1-1	once	.	TRBV7-2	CASSRQLEAFF	TGTGCCAGCAGCCGACAGTTAGAAGCTTTCTTT
TRBJ2-1	.	TRBD1	TRBV7-2	CASSSYPPGQGYNEQFF	TGTGCCAGCAGCTCCTACCCCCCGGGACAGGGCTACAATGAGCAGTTCTTC
TRBJ1-4	once	.	TRBV11-2	CASSFPAEKLFF	TGTGCCAGCAGCTTTCCAGCGGAAAAACTGTTTTTT
TRBJ1-2	.	.	TRBV2	CAGSRVNYGYTF	TGTGCCGGATCGCGGGTAAACTATGGCTACACCTTC
TRBJ1-1	.	TRBD1	TRBV27	CASSFTGGTEAFF	TGTGCCAGCAGTTTTACAGGGGGCACTGAAGCTTTCTTT
TRBJ1-3	.	.	TRBV11-2	CASRSESSGNTIYF	TGTGCCAGCAGGTCTGAGAGCTCTGGAAACACCATATATTTT
TRBJ2-5	few	.	TRBV5-6	CASITLRSPETQYF	TGTGCCAGCATCACTTTGCGGAGCCCAGAGACCCAGTACTTC
TRBJ2-5	once	TRBD2	TRBV11-2	CASSIGSVAGASKTQYF	TGTGCCAGCAGCATAGGATCTGTAGCGGGAGCAAGCAAGACCCAGTACTTC
TRBJ1-2	.	TRBD1	TRBV6-5	CASSLNRGASYTF	TGTGCCAGCAGTCTTAACAGGGGAGCTAGCTACACCTTC
TRBJ2-5	.	.	TRBV27	CASSSDSRAQYF	TGTGCCAGCAGTTCTGACAGCCGGGCCCAGTACTTC
TRBJ2-1	.	TRBD2	TRBV5-1	CASSGPGLAESNEQFF	TGCGCCAGCAGCGGCCCGGGACTAGCGGAAAGCAATGAGCAGTTCTTC
TRBJ2-1	.	TRBD2	TRBV6-2/TRBV6-3	CASSHRGLGGMGNEQFF	TGTGCCAGCAGCCACCGGGGACTAGGAGGTATGGGCAATGAGCAGTTCTTC
TRBJ2-2	once	TRBD1	TRBV3-1/TRBV3-2	CASGIGGTGHTGELFF	TGTGCCAGCGGAATTGGGGGGACAGGGCACACCGGGGAGCTGTTTTTT
TRBJ2-1	.	.	TRBV28	CASKTPGSHSYNEQFF	TGTGCCAGCAAAACCCCAGGGTCGCACTCCTACAATGAGCAGTTCTTC
TRBJ2-7	once	TRBD1	TRBV5-4	CASSWKTGADEQYF	TGTGCCAGCAGCTGGAAAACAGGGGCTGACGAGCAGTACTTC
TRBJ1-6	.	.	TRBV2	CASSVDRRPPNSPLHF	TGTGCCAGCAGTGTCGACAGGCGACCTCCTAATTCACCCCTCCACTTT
TRBJ2-3	.	TRBD1	TRBV6-1	CASRPRQGGDTQYF	TGTGCCAGCAGACCCCGACAGGGTGGAGATACGCAGTATTTT
TRBJ2-2	.	.	TRBV11-2	CASSFLYTGELFF	TGTGCCAGCAGCTTTCTTTACACCGGGGAGCTGTTTTTT
TRBJ2-7	.	TRBD2	TRBV29-1	CSVRLAGGPNEQYF	TGCAGCGTTCGACTAGCGGGAGGGCCAAATGAGCAGTACTTC
TRBJ2-7	once	.	TRBV14	CASSQDLSTYEQYF	TGTGCCAGCAGCCAAGATCTTAGCACCTACGAGCAGTACTTC
TRBJ2-7	.	.	TRBV5-6	CASSPRQGGSYEQYF	TGTGCCAGCAGCCCCCGACAGGGAGGTTCCTACGAGCAGTACTTC
TRBJ1-2	few	TRBD1	TRBV6-5	CASSSGGVGYTF	TGTGCCAGCAGTTCAGGGGGCGTCGGCTACACCTTC